Sequencing of this T cell receptor beta chain was carried out in a study of read filtering for tumor transcriptome and immune sequencing. This clonotype came up many times. Molecular barcoded adaptors covering alpha/delta and beta/gamma chains were used on roughly 400 ng RNA. TCRdb re-derived calls from the reads in MiXCR, one entry per CDR3 protein. The table has 75,000 to 90,000 distinct CDR3 sequences, 9% to 15% seen once. Germline CDR1 SGHRS, CDR2 YFSETQ. V lost 4 bases, J lost 1 base, and 7 bases stayed unmatched. The CDR3 spans 15 residues. The V and J genes are TRBV5-1 and TRBJ2-5, with TRBD2 matching 7 bases. This receptor was taken from a donor aged 40 or over with multiple myeloma. The specimen sequenced was a population of CD138-negative cells sorted from bone marrow. CDR3 region: CASSPLTSPQETQYF. CDR3 in DNA: TGCGCCAGCAGCCCATTGACTAGCCCCCAAGAGACCCAGTACTTC. Together with reference TRBV5-1 and TRBJ2-5, the CDR3 gives the full variable domain: KAGVTQTPRYLIKTRGQQVTLSCSPISGHRSVSWYQQTPGQGLQFLFEYFSETQRNKGNFPGRFSGRQFSNSRSEMNVSTLELGDSALYLCASSPLTSPQETQYFGPGTRLLVL.